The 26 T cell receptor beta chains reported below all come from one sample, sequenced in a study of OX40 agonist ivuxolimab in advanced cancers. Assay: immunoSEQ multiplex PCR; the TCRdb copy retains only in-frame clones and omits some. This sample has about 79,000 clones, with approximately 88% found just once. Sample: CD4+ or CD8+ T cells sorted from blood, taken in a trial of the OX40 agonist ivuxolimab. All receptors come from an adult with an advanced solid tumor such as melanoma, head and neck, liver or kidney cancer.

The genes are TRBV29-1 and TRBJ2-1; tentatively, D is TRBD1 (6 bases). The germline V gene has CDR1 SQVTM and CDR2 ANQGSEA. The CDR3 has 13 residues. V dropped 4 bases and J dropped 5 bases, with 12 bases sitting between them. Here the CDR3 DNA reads TGCAGCGTTGGGACAGTATTGAACAATGAGCAGTTCTTC. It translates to CSVGTVLNNEQFF.

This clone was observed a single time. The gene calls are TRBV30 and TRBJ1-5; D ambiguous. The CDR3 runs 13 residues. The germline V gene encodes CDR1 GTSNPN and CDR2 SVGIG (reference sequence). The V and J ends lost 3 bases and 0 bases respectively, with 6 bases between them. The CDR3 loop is CAWRVDSNQPQHF. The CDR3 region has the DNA TGTGCCTGGAGAGTTGATAGCAATCAGCCCCAGCATTTT.

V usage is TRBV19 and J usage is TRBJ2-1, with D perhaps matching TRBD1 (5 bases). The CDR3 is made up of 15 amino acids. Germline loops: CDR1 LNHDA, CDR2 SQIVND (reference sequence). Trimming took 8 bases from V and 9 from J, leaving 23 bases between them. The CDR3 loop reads CASWHMGLSHGEQFF. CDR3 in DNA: TGTGCCAGTTGGCACATGGGGCTGTCTCACGGTGAGCAGTTCTTC.

The CDR3 DNA follows: TGCGCCAGCAGCTCCGGGAGCGCAGAGACCCAGTACTTC. Amino acid sequence: CASSSGSAETQYF. This rearrangement joins TRBV5-1 to TRBJ2-5, with a weak D call TRBD2 (6 bases). Germline V CDR1 and CDR2: SGHRS, YFSETQ. V lost 3 bases and J 4 bases, leaving 10 bases between the germline ends. The CDR3 totals 13 residues.

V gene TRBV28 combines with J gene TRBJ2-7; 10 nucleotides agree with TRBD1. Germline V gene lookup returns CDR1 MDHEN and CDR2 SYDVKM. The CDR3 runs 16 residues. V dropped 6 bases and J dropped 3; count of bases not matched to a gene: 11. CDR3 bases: TGTGCCAGCAGCCCCGGGCTCGGGACAGGGGTCTACGAGCAGTACTTC. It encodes CASSPGLGTGVYEQYF. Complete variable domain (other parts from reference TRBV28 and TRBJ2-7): DVKVTQSSRYLVKRTGEKVFLECVQDMDHENMFWYRQDPGLGLRLIYFSYDVKMKEKGDIPEGYSVSREKKERFSLILESASTNQTSMYLCASSPGLGTGVYEQYFGPGTRLTVT.

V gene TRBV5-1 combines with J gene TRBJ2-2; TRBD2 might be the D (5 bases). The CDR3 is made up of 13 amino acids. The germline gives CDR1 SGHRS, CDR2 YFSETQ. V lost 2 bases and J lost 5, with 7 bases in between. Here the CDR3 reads CASSFEGTGELFF. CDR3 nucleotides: TGCGCCAGCAGCTTTGAGGGAACCGGGGAGCTGTTTTTT.

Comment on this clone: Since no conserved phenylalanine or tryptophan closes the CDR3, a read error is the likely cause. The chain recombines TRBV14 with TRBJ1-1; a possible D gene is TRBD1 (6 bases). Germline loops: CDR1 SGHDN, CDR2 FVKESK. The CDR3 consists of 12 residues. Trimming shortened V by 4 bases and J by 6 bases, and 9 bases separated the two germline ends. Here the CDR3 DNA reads TGTGCCAGCAGCCCAAAGGGGGCTGAAGCTTTCCTT. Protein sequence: CASSPKGAEAFL.

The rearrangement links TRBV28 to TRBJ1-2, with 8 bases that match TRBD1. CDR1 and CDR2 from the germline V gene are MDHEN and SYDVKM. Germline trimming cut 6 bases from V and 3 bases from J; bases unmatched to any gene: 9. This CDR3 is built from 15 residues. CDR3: CASSNQGAQDYGYTF. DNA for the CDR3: TGTGCCAGCAGCAATCAGGGGGCGCAGGACTATGGCTACACCTTC.

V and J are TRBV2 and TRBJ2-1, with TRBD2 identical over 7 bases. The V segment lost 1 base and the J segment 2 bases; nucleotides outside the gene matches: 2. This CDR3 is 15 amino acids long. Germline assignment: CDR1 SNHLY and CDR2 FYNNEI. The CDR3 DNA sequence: TGTGCCAGCAGTGAAGGGGGGGGGACCTACAATGAGCAGTTCTTC. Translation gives CASSEGGGTYNEQFF. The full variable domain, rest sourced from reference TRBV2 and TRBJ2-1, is EPEVTQTPSHQVTQMGQEVILRCVPISNHLYFYWYRQILGQKVEFLVSFYNNEISEKSEIFDDQFSVERPDGSNFTLKIRSTKLEDSAMYFCASSEGGGTYNEQFFGPGTRLTVL.

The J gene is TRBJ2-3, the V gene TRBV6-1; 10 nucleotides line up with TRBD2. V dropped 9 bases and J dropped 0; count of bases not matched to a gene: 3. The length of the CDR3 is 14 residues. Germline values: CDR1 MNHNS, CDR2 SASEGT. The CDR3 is CASLAGDSTDTQYF. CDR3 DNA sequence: TGTGCCAGTCTAGCGGGAGATAGCACAGATACGCAGTATTTT.

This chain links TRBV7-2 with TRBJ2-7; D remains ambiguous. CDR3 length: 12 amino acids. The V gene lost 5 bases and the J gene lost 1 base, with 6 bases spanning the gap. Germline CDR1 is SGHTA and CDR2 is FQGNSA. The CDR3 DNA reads TGTGCCAGCAGCCGTGGATCCTACGAGCAGTACTTC. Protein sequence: CASSRGSYEQYF.

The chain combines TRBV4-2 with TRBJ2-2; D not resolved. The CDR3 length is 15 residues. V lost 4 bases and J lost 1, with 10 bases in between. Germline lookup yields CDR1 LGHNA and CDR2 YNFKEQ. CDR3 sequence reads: CASSPERGNTGELFF. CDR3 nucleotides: TGTGCCAGCAGCCCGGAACGCGGGAACACCGGGGAGCTGTTTTTT.

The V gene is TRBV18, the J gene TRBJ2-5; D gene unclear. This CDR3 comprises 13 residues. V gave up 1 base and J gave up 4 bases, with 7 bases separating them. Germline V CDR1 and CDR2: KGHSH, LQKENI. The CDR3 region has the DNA TGTGCCAGCTCACCACAGACACTAGAGACCCAGTACTTC. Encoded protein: CASSPQTLETQYF.

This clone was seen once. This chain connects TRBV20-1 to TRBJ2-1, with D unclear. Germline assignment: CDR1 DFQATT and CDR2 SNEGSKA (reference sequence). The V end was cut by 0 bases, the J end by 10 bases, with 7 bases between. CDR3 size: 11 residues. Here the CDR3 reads CSARDLVEQFF. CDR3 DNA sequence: TGCAGTGCTAGAGATCTGGTAGAGCAGTTCTTC.

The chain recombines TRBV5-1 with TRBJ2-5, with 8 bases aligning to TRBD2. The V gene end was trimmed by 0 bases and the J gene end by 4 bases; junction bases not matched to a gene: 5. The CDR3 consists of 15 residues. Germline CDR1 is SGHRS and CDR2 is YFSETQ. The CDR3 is CASSLEVAGRETQYF. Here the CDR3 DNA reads TGCGCCAGCAGCTTGGAGGTAGCGGGACGAGAGACCCAGTACTTC.

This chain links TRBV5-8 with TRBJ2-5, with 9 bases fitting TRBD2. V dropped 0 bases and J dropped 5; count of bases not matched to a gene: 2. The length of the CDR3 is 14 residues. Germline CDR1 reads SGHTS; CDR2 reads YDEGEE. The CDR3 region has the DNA TGTGCCAGCAGCTTGGCGGCGGGGGGGGAGACCCAGTACTTC. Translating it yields CASSLAAGGETQYF.

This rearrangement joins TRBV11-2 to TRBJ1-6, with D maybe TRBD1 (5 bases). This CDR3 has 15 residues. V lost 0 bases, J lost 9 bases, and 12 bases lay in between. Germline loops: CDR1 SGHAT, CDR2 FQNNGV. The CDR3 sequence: CASSLEGTSGSPLHF. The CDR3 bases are TGTGCCAGCAGCTTAGAGGGGACTTCAGGTTCACCCCTCCACTTT. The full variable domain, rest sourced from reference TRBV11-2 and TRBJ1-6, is EAGVAQSPRYKIIEKRQSVAFWCNPISGHATLYWYQQILGQGPKLLIQFQNNGVVDDSQLPKDRFSAERLKGVDSTLKIQPAKLEDSAVYLCASSLEGTSGSPLHFGNGTRLTVT.

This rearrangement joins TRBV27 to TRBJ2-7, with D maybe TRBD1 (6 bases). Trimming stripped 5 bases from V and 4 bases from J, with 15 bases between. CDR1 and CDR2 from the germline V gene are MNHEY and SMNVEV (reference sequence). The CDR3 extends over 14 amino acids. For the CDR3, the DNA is TGTGCCAGCAGTCCCCGGGACAAAACGTACGAGCAGTACTTC. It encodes CASSPRDKTYEQYF.

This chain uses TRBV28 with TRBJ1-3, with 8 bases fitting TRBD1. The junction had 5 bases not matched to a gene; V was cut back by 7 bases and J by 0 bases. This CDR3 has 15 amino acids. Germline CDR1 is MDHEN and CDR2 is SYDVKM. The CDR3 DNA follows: TGTGCCAGCACCAGAACAGGGGGCTCTGGAAACACCATATATTTT. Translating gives CASTRTGGSGNTIYF.

The CDR3 loop is CATEERSTEAFF. CDR3 DNA: TGTGCCACCGAGGAACGCAGCACTGAAGCTTTCTTT. This rearrangement joins TRBV13 to TRBJ1-1; no firm D call. The CDR3 has 12 amino acids. The V end lost 10 bases, the J end lost 4 bases, and 13 bases lay between the germline ends. The germline V gene has CDR1 PRHDT and CDR2 FYEKMQ (reference sequence).

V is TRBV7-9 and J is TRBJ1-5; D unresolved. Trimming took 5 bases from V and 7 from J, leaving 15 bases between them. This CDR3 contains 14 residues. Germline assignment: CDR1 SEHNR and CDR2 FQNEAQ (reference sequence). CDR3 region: CASSKPGDRQPQHF. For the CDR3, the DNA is TGTGCCAGCAGCAAGCCTGGGGATCGCCAGCCCCAGCATTTT.

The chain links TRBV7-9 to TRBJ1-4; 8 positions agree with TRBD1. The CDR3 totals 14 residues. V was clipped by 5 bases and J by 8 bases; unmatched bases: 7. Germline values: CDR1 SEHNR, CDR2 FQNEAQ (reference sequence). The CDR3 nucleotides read TGTGCCAGCAGCCAAGGGACAGGAAAGGAAAAACTGTTTTTT. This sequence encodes CASSQGTGKEKLFF.

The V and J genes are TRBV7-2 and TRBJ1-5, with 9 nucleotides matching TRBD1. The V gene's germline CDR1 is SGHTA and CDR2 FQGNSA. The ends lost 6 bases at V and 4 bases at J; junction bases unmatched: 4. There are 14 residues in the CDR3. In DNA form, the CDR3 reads TGTGCCAGCAGGCCGACAGGGGGAAATCAGCCCCAGCATTTT. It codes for CASRPTGGNQPQHF.

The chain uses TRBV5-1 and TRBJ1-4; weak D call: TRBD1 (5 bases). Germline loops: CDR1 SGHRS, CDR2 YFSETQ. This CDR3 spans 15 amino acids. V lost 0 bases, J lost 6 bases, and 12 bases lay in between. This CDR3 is CASSLGSLQDEKLFF. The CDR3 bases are TGCGCCAGCAGCTTGGGAAGCCTACAGGATGAAAAACTGTTTTTT.

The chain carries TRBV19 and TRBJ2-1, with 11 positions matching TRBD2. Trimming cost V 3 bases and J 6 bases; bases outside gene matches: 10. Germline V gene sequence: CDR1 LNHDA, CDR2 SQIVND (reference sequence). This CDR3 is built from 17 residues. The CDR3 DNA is TGTGCCAGTAGTATTTGGGACGGGACTAGCGGCCCCAATGAGCAGTTCTTC. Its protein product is CASSIWDGTSGPNEQFF.

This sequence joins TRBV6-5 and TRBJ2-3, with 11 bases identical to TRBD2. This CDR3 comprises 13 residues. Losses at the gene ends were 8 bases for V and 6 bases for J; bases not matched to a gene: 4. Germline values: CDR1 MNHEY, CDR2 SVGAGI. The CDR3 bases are TGTGCCAGCGGCCGGACTAGCGGGGATACGCAGTATTTT. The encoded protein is CASGRTSGDTQYF.